Included here is one TCR beta chain sequence, with context. Its antigen is still unknown. It has no much larger one-base neighbor in the sample; base qualities were not kept. The germline V gene (reference sequence) yields SEHNR for CDR1 and FQNEAQ for CDR2. Reading from cysteine to phenylalanine, the CDR3 counts 14 amino acids. This entry keeps only the CDR3 DNA: 42 bases, framed from base 1. Deletion took 5 bases off V and 1 base off J, with a span of 8 bases between the germline ends. These data are taken from a study of cytotoxic CD8 clonotypes in ibrutinib-treated CLL listed by TCRdb under 2021. Background on the whole study: In this cohort, 15 or so patients were treatment-naive and more than 9 were relapsed/refractory, while about 17 had unmutated IGHV. Partial responses were observed in about 25 patients and complete responses in 2; after a median follow-up of 68 months, remission was maintained in 15 or so patients and progression was observed in approximately 12. Response samples were obtained after a median of approximately twelve months of treatment, with a range of about 6 to 36 months. An average of roughly 270,000 productive templates and some 99,000 productive rearrangements was obtained per sample. Longitudinal samples were available for about 30% of the roughly 86 trial participants. Cryopreserved peripheral blood mononuclear cells were collected before treatment, at response, and at either disease progression or sustained remission. Every remission and progressive disease sample was obtained while ibrutinib was still being received by the patients.

The time point label, read with the paper, signifies: around 25 months on ibrutinib. For TCR beta library preparation, approximately 2 micrograms of genomic DNA was extracted from cryopreserved PBMCs. Longitudinal blood samples from CLL patients on ibrutinib monotherapy underwent high-throughput TCR beta sequencing. Patients were enrolled in a phase 2 open-label single-center ibrutinib monotherapy trial. General conclusions and limits of the study: At baseline, clonality was higher than in age-matched healthy donors and showed a strong correlation with circulating CD8+ T-cell counts. Public clonotypes were found to be uncommon and were observed to contract or remain stable during treatment; the increase in clonality was shown to reflect expansion of private clonotypes at ibrutinib response. At ibrutinib response clonality went up, during sustained remission it held steady, and at progression it dropped back toward baseline. Sampling times were not matched between patients in sustained remission and patients whose disease was progressing, and lymph node repertoires were not examined.

Each clonotype received, on average, around 10x coverage in deep resolution sequencing performed on a MiSeq, where the target depth lay between 1 in 1 million and 1 in 200,000 T cells. TCR beta libraries were generated with the immunoSEQ hsTCRB Kit. Turning to the authors' computational methods: ImmunoSEQ Data Assistant and ImmunoSEQ Analyzer were used for data analysis, and V, D and J genes were assigned according to IMGT definitions. Clonality, which ranges from 0 to 1, was calculated as one minus the normalized Shannon entropy of productive rearrangement frequencies. Public clonotype analysis was restricted to overrepresented clonotypes comprising at least 0.05% of each patient's repertoire. Fewer than 15 repertoires from age-matched healthy donors, obtained from immuneACCESS, served as clonality controls. The immuneACCESS repertoire file appears here via TCRdb, limited to in-frame rearrangements. These files lack a portion of the clones; in checked studies, under half of the deficit traces to unresolved V genes, and the cause of the others is not known. V, J and clone size derive from that table, while D and trimming were established from the DNA sequence. The sample table records approximately 120,000 clones; approximately 80% of these occur just once. The ten top clones hold about 3.3% of the sample.

The material sequenced was PBMCs, taken after 24 months of ibrutinib treatment. The TCR sequence derives from a human donor with chronic lymphocytic leukemia. The chain was built from TRBV7-9 and TRBJ2-2, with an unclear D gene assignment. Here the CDR3 is given as CASSPLRNTGELFF. Read as DNA, the sequence is TGTGCCAGCAGCCCTCTCAGGAACACCGGGGAGCTGTTTTTT.